This is a list of T cell receptor beta chains from one sample in a study of blood T cell repertoires in COVID-19. Profiled with immunoSEQ multiplex PCR; TCRdb holds only in-frame clones, not every one. The sample has tens of thousands of clones, 85% to 95% seen once. The sample taken for sequencing was peripheral blood. The receptor source for this set is a man aged 45-60 years with acute or convalescent COVID-19. The CDR3 runs from the conserved cysteine through the conserved F or W.

TRBJ2-7,13,TRBV3-1/TRBV3-2,CASSMLTGLEQYF
TRBJ2-7,13,TRBV7-6,CASSLNRNYEQYF
TRBJ1-2,14,TRBV5-1,CASSLQGANYGYTF
TRBJ2-7,12,TRBV24-1,CATSRDSYEQYF
TRBJ2-2,17,TRBV28,CASSLFGAAGATGELFF
TRBJ1-1,15,TRBV6-5,CASSTTGGANTEAFF
TRBJ2-1,15,TRBV11-3,CASSLGGQLDGEQFF
TRBJ1-1,13,TRBV30,CAWSVVGSTEAFF
TRBJ1-1,14,TRBV10-3,CAISEGQGNTEAFF
TRBJ1-2,15,TRBV5-1,CASSTQTGLDRGYTF
TRBJ2-7,12,TRBV2,CASSRDNYEQYF
TRBJ2-7,12,TRBV2,CASARSPYEQYF